One sample yielded the 32 T cell receptor beta chains listed below, sequenced in a study of T cell repertoires in cytomegalovirus infection. TCRdb fed the reads into MiXCR, producing one record per CDR3 protein. Of about 310,000 distinct CDR3 sequences listed, under 20% are singletons. Sequencing was carried out using PBMCs. The receptors derive from a human donor in good health (CMV status not recorded). Some clones in this sample may be carry-over from other donors' samples.

The chain combines TRBV2 with TRBJ2-7, with D unclear. Per the germline V gene, CDR1 is SNHLY and CDR2 is FYNNEI. V was cut by 4 bases and J by 2 bases, with 9 bases left in between. This CDR3 is built from 13 residues. The CDR3 loop reads CASSADYTYEQYF. In nucleotides, the CDR3 is TGTGCCAGCAGTGCTGATTACACCTACGAGCAGTACTTC. Variable domain in full (rest from reference TRBV2 and TRBJ2-7): EPEVTQTPSHQVTQMGQEVILRCVPISNHLYFYWYRQILGQKVEFLVSFYNNEISEKSEIFDDQFSVERPDGSNFTLKIRSTKLEDSAMYFCASSADYTYEQYFGPGTRLTVT.

Many counts were recorded for this clonotype. This chain connects TRBV28 to TRBJ1-3; the D is unclear. This CDR3 contains 18 residues. Germline CDR1 and CDR2: MDHEN and SYDVKM. V was cut by 6 bases and J by 0 bases, with 21 bases left in between. The CDR3 region has the DNA TGTGCCAGCAGCCTCCGCTCATCGGACTGGTTCTCTGGAAACACCATATATTTT. Amino acids: CASSLRSSDWFSGNTIYF.

This clonotype was seen only a few times. This chain joins TRBV7-3 and TRBJ2-2, with D possibly TRBD1 on 6 matching bases. Germline V CDR1 and CDR2: SGHTA, FQGTGA. This CDR3 contains 13 residues. Trimming pared 5 bases from V and 4 bases from J, leaving 8 bases between. The CDR3 DNA is TGTGCCAGCAGCACAGGGTCCACCGGGGAGCTGTTTTTT. Translating gives CASSTGSTGELFF.

The rearrangement joins TRBV20-1 to TRBJ2-5; D could derive from TRBD1 or TRBD2 (7 bases each). V was trimmed by 6 bases and J by 5 bases, leaving 13 bases between them. CDR1 is DFQATT and CDR2 is SNEGSKA in the germline V gene (reference sequence). This CDR3 has 12 residues. This chain's CDR3 is CSARGGSETQYF. CDR3 DNA: TGCAGTGCCAGGGGGGGCAGTGAGACCCAGTACTTC.

The chain employs TRBV10-2 and TRBJ2-7; 7 positions match TRBD1. V gave up 4 bases and J gave up 5 bases; unmatched junction bases: 8. Germline V CDR1 and CDR2: WSHSY, SAAADI. This CDR3 has 14 residues. CDR3 region: CASSGTGLFHEQYF. Here the CDR3 DNA reads TGCGCCAGCAGTGGGACAGGCCTTTTTCACGAGCAGTACTTC.

The chain links TRBV20-1 to TRBJ1-4, with D possibly matching TRBD1 (5 bases). Trimming removed 6 bases from V and 11 bases from J, with 19 bases in between. CDR1 and CDR2 (germline): DFQATT, SNEGSKA (reference sequence). The CDR3 has 13 residues. CDR3 in DNA: TGCAGTGCGCGTCCAGGGATAGTGGGGAAACTGTTTTTT. Translated: CSARPGIVGKLFF.

In this sample, this clonotype turned up a few times. The CDR3 here is CASSQAGTSGGADTQYF. CDR3 nucleotide sequence: TGCGCCAGCAGCCAAGCCGGGACTAGCGGGGGTGCAGATACGCAGTATTTT. The chain is built from TRBV4-1 and TRBJ2-3; 14 bases line up with TRBD2. The V and J ends lost 1 base and 4 bases, in that order; junction bases with no gene match: 4. CDR3 length equals 17 residues. Germline CDR1 and CDR2: MGHRA and YSYEKL.

This clonotype was seen only a few times. The chain recombines TRBV4-1 with TRBJ2-7; no clear D. The CDR3 is 15 amino acids. Germline assignment: CDR1 MGHRA and CDR2 YSYEKL. V lost 1 base to trimming and J lost 4 bases, with 14 bases between them. CDR3 residues: CASSQVLDSGYEQYF. CDR3 bases: TGCGCCAGCAGCCAAGTATTAGATTCTGGATACGAGCAGTACTTC.

The genes are TRBV20-1 and TRBJ1-3; D is unclear. The CDR3 has 12 residues. The V end lost 7 bases, the J end lost 0 bases, and 7 bases lay between the germline ends. From germline, CDR1 is DFQATT and CDR2 SNEGSKA (reference sequence). The CDR3 bases are TGCAGTGTCAAGAACTCTGGAAACACCATATATTTT. Protein product: CSVKNSGNTIYF.

This clonotype was found many times. The rearrangement links TRBV7-2 to TRBJ2-1; perhaps TRBD2 as D (6 bases). Per the germline V gene, CDR1 is SGHTA and CDR2 is FQGNSA. Trimming shortened V by 4 bases and J by 2 bases, and 15 bases separated the two germline ends. This CDR3 is 16 amino acids long. This chain's CDR3 is CASSSRTGDPYNEQFF. CDR3 sequence (DNA): TGTGCCAGCAGCTCACGTACGGGGGACCCCTACAATGAGCAGTTCTTC. The entire variable domain, with the rest obtained from reference TRBV7-2 and TRBJ2-1, is as follows: GAGVSQSPSNKVTEKGKDVELRCDPISGHTALYWYRQSLGQGLEFLIYFQGNSAPDKSGLPSDRFSAERTGGSVSTLTIQRTQQEDSAVYLCASSSRTGDPYNEQFFGPGTRLTVL.

This clonotype has a count of ten or more. The chain joins TRBV27 to TRBJ1-1, with a possible D match to TRBD1 (5 bases). Per the germline V gene, CDR1 is MNHEY and CDR2 is SMNVEV (reference sequence). V was trimmed by 3 bases and J by 6 bases, leaving 8 bases between them. This CDR3 region has 12 residues. The CDR3 DNA is TGTGCCAGCAGTTTTTGGGGGGCTGAAGCTTTCTTT. Its translation: CASSFWGAEAFF.

This clonotype showed up many times. V usage is TRBV27 and J usage is TRBJ1-6; tentatively, D is TRBD1 (5 bases). This CDR3 comprises 15 residues. Germline V lookup: CDR1 MNHEY, CDR2 SMNVEV (reference sequence). The V and J ends lost 3 bases and 10 bases respectively, with 16 bases between them. The CDR3, as DNA: TGTGCCAGCAGTTTTGGCCTAACTACAGGATCACCCCTCCACTTT. Its translation is CASSFGLTTGSPLHF.

Ten or more counts support this clonotype. The chain links TRBV7-9 to TRBJ2-1; possibly TRBD1 for D (6 bases). Germline lookup yields CDR1 SEHNR and CDR2 FQNEAQ (reference sequence). V lost 5 bases and J 2 bases, leaving 13 bases between the germline ends. The CDR3 extends over 15 amino acids. The CDR3 DNA is TGTGCCAGCAGCGCATCCGGGACAACCTACAATGAGCAGTTCTTC. Translation gives CASSASGTTYNEQFF.

This chain joins TRBV29-1 and TRBJ2-7; TRBD2 aligns across 10 bases. CDR1 and CDR2 from the germline V gene are SQVTM and ANQGSEA. The J segment lost 3 bases and the V segment lost 7 bases, leaving 9 bases of the junction unmatched. The CDR3 sequence is 14 residues long. As DNA, the CDR3 is TGCAGCGCCGTAGCGGGGGGACGCTTCTACGAGCAGTACTTC. It translates to CSAVAGGRFYEQYF.

This clonotype was recorded at least ten times. The V gene is TRBV20-1, the J gene TRBJ2-5, with a weak D call TRBD2 (5 bases). Germline assignment: CDR1 DFQATT and CDR2 SNEGSKA (reference sequence). V lost 6 bases, J lost 3 bases, and 17 bases lay in between. The CDR3 runs to 14 residues. The CDR3 loop is CSARRPDGEETQYF. The CDR3 nucleotides are TGCAGTGCCCGGAGACCGGACGGGGAAGAGACCCAGTACTTC.

The chain carries TRBV4-1 and TRBJ2-3; D gene uncertain. Germline V lookup: CDR1 MGHRA, CDR2 YSYEKL. The V end was cut by 0 bases, the J end by 6 bases, with 7 bases between. This CDR3 has 13 amino acids. CDR3 residues: CASSQEAMDTQYF. In DNA, the CDR3 is TGCGCCAGCAGCCAAGAGGCCATGGATACGCAGTATTTT.

This clonotype occurred a few times. The chain combines TRBV27 with TRBJ2-3; 7 nucleotides agree with TRBD1. Germline CDR1 is MNHEY and CDR2 is SMNVEV (reference sequence). V lost 6 bases, J lost 0 bases, and 3 bases stayed unmatched. CDR3 length: 14 residues. CDR3 sequence: CASRTGLSTDTQYF. CDR3 sequence (DNA): TGTGCCAGCAGGACAGGGTTGAGCACAGATACGCAGTATTTT.

V usage is TRBV7-9 and J usage is TRBJ1-2, with a tentative D call TRBD1 (5 bases). V was trimmed by 1 base and J by 3 bases, leaving 12 bases between them. Germline CDR1 reads SEHNR; CDR2 reads FQNEAQ (reference sequence). This CDR3 is built from 15 residues. Written as DNA, the CDR3 is TGTGCCAGCAGCTTAGGCAACGACAGTTACTATGGCTACACCTTC. This encodes CASSLGNDSYYGYTF.

The chain recombines TRBV6-2 or TRBV6-3 with TRBJ2-2; 10 bases match TRBD1. CDR3 size: 18 residues. J gave up 0 bases and V 2 bases, and 6 bases lay outside the gene matches. The germline V gene has CDR1 MNHEY and CDR2 SVGEGT. The CDR3 DNA is TGTGCCAGCAGTTACGAGACAGGGGGCCGCTCGAACACCGGGGAGCTGTTTTTT. Protein: CASSYETGGRSNTGELFF.

CDR3 DNA sequence: TGCGCCAGCAGCCAAGATCGAACGGGGGGCAGCTATAATTCACCCCTCCACTTT. Amino acid sequence: CASSQDRTGGSYNSPLHF. This chain uses TRBV4-1 with TRBJ1-6; the D gene is possibly TRBD1 (6 bases). The CDR3 spans 18 residues. Germline values: CDR1 MGHRA, CDR2 YSYEKL. The ends were cut back, 0 bases at V and 3 bases at J, with 15 bases in the middle.

This clonotype showed up just a few times. The chain uses TRBV18 and TRBJ2-7; 8 positions agree with TRBD1. The CDR3 spans 14 residues. The V gene end was trimmed by 5 bases and the J gene end by 2 bases; junction bases not matched to a gene: 5. The germline V gene has CDR1 KGHSH and CDR2 LQKENI. DNA for the CDR3: TGTGCCAGCTCAGGCGGGACAGGAGCCTACGAGCAGTACTTC. Amino acids: CASSGGTGAYEQYF.

CDR3 residues: CASRPGGSDTQYF. The CDR3 DNA follows: TGTGCCAGCAGGCCAGGGGGGTCAGATACGCAGTATTTT. The chain employs TRBV28 and TRBJ2-3, with a weak D call TRBD1 (7 bases). Trimming shortened V by 6 bases and J by 4 bases, and 11 bases separated the two germline ends. The CDR3 is made up of 13 amino acids. From germline, CDR1 is MDHEN and CDR2 SYDVKM.

This clonotype was picked up a small number of times. The V call is TRBV29-1, the J call TRBJ1-2, with a tentative D call TRBD1 (6 bases). This CDR3 has 15 amino acids. V was pared by 6 bases and J by 8 bases, with 25 bases between. CDR1 SQVTM and CDR2 ANQGSEA come from the germline V gene. The CDR3 DNA reads as TGCAGCGTAGACCGAGCGAGTGGGGGGCGGGTCGGCTACACCTTC. Translated, it gives CSVDRASGGRVGYTF. Variable domain in full (rest from reference TRBV29-1 and TRBJ1-2): SAVISQKPSRDICQRGTSLTIQCQVDSQVTMMFWYRQQPGQSLTLIATANQGSEATYESGFVIDKFPISRPNLTFSTLTVSNMSPEDSSIYLCSVDRASGGRVGYTFGSGTRLTVV.

V and J are TRBV18 and TRBJ1-1; TRBD1 matches at 7 bases. Germline V gives CDR1 KGHSH, CDR2 LQKENI. The CDR3 extends over 18 amino acids. J lost 2 bases, V lost 5 bases, and 17 bases had no gene match. The CDR3 bases are TGTGCCAGCTCAGCACAGCCCACAGGGGAAAGGGGAAACACTGAAGCTTTCTTT. It specifies CASSAQPTGERGNTEAFF. Full variable domain (outside the CDR3, taken from reference TRBV18 and TRBJ1-1): NAGVMQNPRHLVRRRGQEARLRCSPMKGHSHVYWYRQLPEEGLKFMVYLQKENIIDESGMPKERFSAEFPKEGPSILRIQQVVRGDSAAYFCASSAQPTGERGNTEAFFGQGTRLTVV.

This chain joins TRBV5-5 and TRBJ2-3, with 15 bases identical to TRBD2. Germline V gene data show CDR1 as SGHKS and CDR2 as YYEKEE (reference sequence). The CDR3 totals 20 residues. J lost 1 base, V lost 4 bases, and 13 bases had no gene match. CDR3 protein: CASSPSPGLAGGPRTDTQYF. The CDR3 nucleotides read TGTGCCAGCAGCCCGTCCCCGGGACTAGCGGGGGGCCCCCGCACAGATACGCAGTATTTT.

This clonotype was counted at least ten times. The rearrangement joins TRBV7-3 to TRBJ2-3; D remains ambiguous. In germline, CDR1 is SGHTA, CDR2 FQGTGA. Trimming took 5 bases from V and 4 from J, leaving 10 bases between them. This CDR3 is 13 amino acids long. CDR3 coding DNA: TGTGCCAGCAGCCGCGTTGGAGCAGATACGCAGTATTTT. Translated, it gives CASSRVGADTQYF.

The sample holds one count of this clonotype. This clone may be a read error of a much larger clone one base away. The rearrangement joins TRBV11-2 to TRBJ2-5, with TRBD2 as a possible D gene (5 bases). The CDR3 consists of 16 residues. The V end lost 6 bases, the J end lost 2 bases, and 19 bases lay between the germline ends. Germline V gene data show CDR1 as SGHAT and CDR2 as FQNNGV. The CDR3, as DNA: TGTGCCAGCAGACCCTTGGGTATTACGGGGCAAGAGACCCAGTACTTC. This sequence encodes CASRPLGITGQETQYF. Looking up the rest from reference TRBV11-2 and TRBJ2-5 gives the full variable domain: EAGVAQSPRYKIIEKRQSVAFWCNPISGHATLYWYQQILGQGPKLLIQFQNNGVVDDSQLPKDRFSAERLKGVDSTLKIQPAKLEDSAVYLCASRPLGITGQETQYFGPGTRLLVL.

The chain couples TRBV7-2 to TRBJ2-7; 8 nucleotides line up with TRBD1. Trimming took 5 bases from V and 3 from J; bases not matched to a gene: 6. Germline V gives CDR1 SGHTA, CDR2 FQGNSA. The CDR3 contains 14 residues. In DNA, the CDR3 is TGTGCCAGCAGCGCGGACAGGGACCACTACGAGCAGTACTTC. Protein product: CASSADRDHYEQYF.

V is TRBV20-1 and J is TRBJ1-2; 7 bases fit TRBD1. Germline CDR1 DFQATT, CDR2 SNEGSKA (reference sequence). This CDR3 has 15 amino acids. V was clipped by 2 bases and J by 7 bases; unmatched bases: 13. The DNA for the CDR3 is TGCAGTGCTAGACCTACAGGGGCAGGCCAGGCTGGCTACACCTTC. It specifies CSARPTGAGQAGYTF.

The rearrangement links TRBV12-3 or TRBV12-4 to TRBJ2-2; D not resolved. The CDR3 runs 12 residues. Trimming removed 3 bases from V and 8 bases from J, with 7 bases in between. The CDR3 region is CASSFSPGELFF. CDR3 sequence (DNA): TGTGCCAGCAGTTTCTCCCCGGGGGAGCTGTTTTTT.

The V call is TRBV27, the J call TRBJ1-1, with 8 nucleotides matching TRBD1. V gave up 6 bases and J gave up 5 bases; unmatched junction bases: 8. This CDR3 region has 14 residues. CDR1 and CDR2 from the germline V gene are MNHEY and SMNVEV (reference sequence). Written as DNA, the CDR3 is TGTGCCAGCAGACAGGGGGGTGGGGGGACTGAAGCTTTCTTT. Its protein is CASRQGGGGTEAFF.

This clonotype was counted between two and nine times. The CDR3 sequence: CASTAVLPNTEAFF. The CDR3 DNA is TGTGCCAGCACCGCCGTTCTCCCGAACACTGAAGCTTTCTTT. This rearrangement joins TRBV12-3 or TRBV12-4 to TRBJ1-1; D is unclear. The CDR3 is made up of 14 amino acids. The ends were cut back, 7 bases at V and 1 base at J, with 13 bases in the middle.